This T cell receptor (beta chain) was identified in a study of blood T cell repertoires in COVID-19. Study-wide context: Acute-phase and convalescent COVID-19 samples originated in the United States, Italy and Spain. In each case, the material was cDNA or gDNA derived from T cells, B-cell-depleted T cells, or PBMCs.

Germline loops: CDR1 ENHRY, CDR2 SYGVKD. This CDR3 region has 16 residues. V shed 1 base and J shed 0 bases, with 9 bases lying between them. Original handling: Researchers report that nucleated cell counts were estimated from reference gene primer amplification. The protocol was immunoSEQ multiplex PCR, while the TCRdb copy is restricted to in-frame clones and leaves out a portion. That table is the source of V, J and clone size, and D and trimming were worked out from the DNA. This table holds roughly 220,000 clones, just over 85% found once. V gene TRBV10-3 combines with J gene TRBJ2-2; D not resolved. This sequence was found in a man older than 75 with acute or convalescent COVID-19. Sequencing input: peripheral blood. The CDR3 region is CAISEFGPSNTGELFF. Written as DNA, the CDR3 is TGTGCCATCAGTGAGTTTGGGCCATCGAACACCGGGGAGCTGTTTTTT.